The following is a T cell receptor beta chain sequence with its context. This record comes from a study of blood T cell repertoires in COVID-19. Across the whole study: COVID-19 samples collected from the United States, Italy and Spain covered acute and convalescent phases.

Clones were read by immunoSEQ multiplex PCR, and TCRdb kept only the in-frame ones, dropping some. The sample holds 190,000 or so clones, 85% seen once. Trimming took 3 bases from V and 5 from J, leaving 17 bases between them. This CDR3 has 15 residues. Germline CDR1 reads SGHKS; CDR2 reads YYEKEE (reference sequence). Assignment of participants to cohorts was predicated upon participant-reported clinical history. The chain uses TRBV5-5 and TRBJ1-2; no clear D. The sequence derives from a middle-aged man who had recovered from COVID-19. Sequenced material: PBMCs or T cells enriched from blood (not recorded which). The DNA for the CDR3 is TGTGCCAGCAGCTCCTCGGGCCTCGGGGTTTATGGCTACACCTTC. Residues: CASSSSGLGVYGYTF.